This passage covers 14 T cell receptor beta chains from one sample sequenced in a study of blood T cell repertoires in COVID-19. The table came from immunoSEQ multiplex PCR; TCRdb's copy has only in-frame clones and leaves some out. The repertoire holds roughly 41,000 clones, with over 70% as singletons. Material: peripheral blood. The source is a human donor in a cohort sampled during active COVID-19.

The J gene is TRBJ2-7, the V gene TRBV28; 10 nucleotides line up with TRBD2. The CDR3 length is 15 residues. Germline CDR1 reads MDHEN; CDR2 reads SYDVKM. With V trimmed by 1 base and J by 7 bases, 7 bases remained unmatched. The CDR3 protein is CASSLYLAGASEQYF. The CDR3 coding sequence is TGTGCCAGCAGTTTATATCTAGCGGGAGCCTCTGAGCAGTACTTC. The variable domain in full, with the rest retrieved from reference TRBV28 and TRBJ2-7, is DVKVTQSSRYLVKRTGEKVFLECVQDMDHENMFWYRQDPGLGLRLIYFSYDVKMKEKGDIPEGYSVSREKKERFSLILESASTNQTSMYLCASSLYLAGASEQYFGPGTRLTVT.

The rearrangement uses TRBV5-1 and TRBJ2-7; 8 bases are a match to TRBD2. The CDR3 has 14 residues. In germline, CDR1 is SGHRS, CDR2 YFSETQ. V trimming: 5 bases; J trimming: 2 bases; junction bases outside the gene matches: 6. CDR3 protein: CASRSSGLTYEQYF. Written as DNA, the CDR3 is TGCGCCAGCAGGTCTAGCGGGCTGACCTACGAGCAGTACTTC. The full variable domain, in which reference TRBV5-1 and TRBJ2-7 provide the parts outside the CDR3, is KAGVTQTPRYLIKTRGQQVTLSCSPISGHRSVSWYQQTPGQGLQFLFEYFSETQRNKGNFPGRFSGRQFSNSRSEMNVSTLELGDSALYLCASRSSGLTYEQYFGPGTRLTVT.

The chain combines TRBV15 with TRBJ1-4; 8 positions agree with TRBD1. Germline CDR1 reads LNHNV; CDR2 reads YYDKDF (reference sequence). The junction had 3 bases not matched to a gene; V was cut back by 1 base and J by 5 bases. This CDR3 is built from 15 residues. CDR3 sequence: CATSRAGGTNEKLFF. As DNA, the CDR3 is TGTGCCACCAGCAGAGCAGGGGGCACGAATGAAAAACTGTTTTTT.

The DNA of the CDR3 is TGTGCCAGCTCACAAAGGGACATCGGCGAGCAGTACTTC. Translating gives CASSQRDIGEQYF. The chain employs TRBV18 and TRBJ2-7; D may be TRBD1 (6 bases). This CDR3 comprises 13 residues. The V gene's germline CDR1 is KGHSH and CDR2 LQKENI. Between the trimmed V and J ends, which lost 4 bases and 6 bases, there was a span of 13 bases. Drawing the rest from reference TRBV18 and TRBJ2-7, the complete variable domain is NAGVMQNPRHLVRRRGQEARLRCSPMKGHSHVYWYRQLPEEGLKFMVYLQKENIIDESGMPKERFSAEFPKEGPSILRIQQVVRGDSAAYFCASSQRDIGEQYFGPGTRLTVT.

The chain carries TRBV9 and TRBJ1-5; 7 nucleotides match TRBD1. The V segment lost 3 bases and the J segment 5 bases; nucleotides outside the gene matches: 8. Germline V CDR1 and CDR2: SGDLS, YYNGEE. CDR3 length: 15 residues. The CDR3 here is CASSGGGTADQPQHF. The CDR3 DNA follows: TGTGCCAGCAGCGGAGGCGGGACAGCCGATCAGCCCCAGCATTTT.

CDR3 loop: CASSLNRGHTEAFF. Here the CDR3 DNA reads TGCGCCAGCAGCTTGAACAGGGGGCACACTGAAGCTTTCTTT. The J gene is TRBJ1-1, the V gene TRBV5-1, with 9 bases matching TRBD1. Germline lookup yields CDR1 SGHRS and CDR2 YFSETQ. The CDR3 extends over 14 amino acids. V lost 1 base and J lost 3; bases outside the gene matches: 1.

This chain connects TRBV7-3 to TRBJ2-2; TRBD2 might be the D (6 bases). The CDR3 extends over 15 amino acids. Germline assignment: CDR1 SGHTA and CDR2 FQGTGA. Trimming shortened V by 0 bases and J by 6 bases, and 11 bases separated the two germline ends. CDR3 amino acids: CASSLTGGQAGELFF. DNA for the CDR3: TGTGCCAGCAGCTTAACCGGGGGTCAGGCCGGGGAGCTGTTTTTT. Complete variable domain (other parts from reference TRBV7-3 and TRBJ2-2): GAGVSQTPSNKVTEKGKYVELRCDPISGHTALYWYRQSLGQGPEFLIYFQGTGAADDSGLPNDRFFAVRPEGSVSTLKIQRTERGDSAVYLCASSLTGGQAGELFFGEGSRLTVL.

This clone has a single count. The chain uses TRBV5-1 and TRBJ1-2; possible D gene TRBD1, 6 bases. The CDR3 runs 13 residues. CDR1 and CDR2 from the germline V gene are SGHRS and YFSETQ. Trimming cost V 4 bases and J 5 bases, with 12 bases left between them. CDR3 sequence reads: CASSGGQLYGYTF. The CDR3 nucleotides are TGCGCCAGCAGCGGGGGACAACTTTATGGCTACACCTTC.

A single count supports this clone. The chain links TRBV4-3 to TRBJ2-5; the match to TRBD2 covers 15 bases. From germline, CDR1 is LGHNA and CDR2 YSLEER. Trimming took 4 bases from V and 5 from J; bases not matched to a gene: 5. The CDR3 has 16 residues. CDR3 DNA: TGCGCCAGCAGCCGGGGACTAGCGGGGGGCATGGAGACCCAGTACTTC. Translation: CASSRGLAGGMETQYF.

V usage is TRBV9 and J usage is TRBJ1-1; 8 nucleotides agree with TRBD1. CDR3 length: 15 residues. The germline V gene has CDR1 SGDLS and CDR2 YYNGEE. The ends lost 1 base at V and 4 bases at J; junction bases unmatched: 6. The CDR3 protein is CASSVRSGGFTEAFF. The DNA for the CDR3 is TGTGCCAGCAGCGTAAGGTCAGGGGGCTTCACTGAAGCTTTCTTT. The full variable domain, with the rest looked up from reference TRBV9 and TRBJ1-1, is DSGVTQTPKHLITATGQRVTLRCSPRSGDLSVYWYQQSLDQGLQFLIQYYNGEERAKGNILERFSAQQFPDLHSELNLSSLELGDSALYFCASSVRSGGFTEAFFGQGTRLTVV.

This clone has only one observation. J is TRBJ1-1 and V is TRBV29-1; D possibly corresponds to TRBD1 (6 bases). The CDR3 has 14 residues. Germline V gives CDR1 SQVTM, CDR2 ANQGSEA. Deletions cut 6 bases from V and 1 base from J, with 15 bases between. In DNA form, the CDR3 reads TGCAGCGTCCCCCCAGGGGATCCGAACACTGAAGCTTTCTTT. Translation: CSVPPGDPNTEAFF.

This clone was seen a single time. The chain joins TRBV2 to TRBJ1-2; D unresolved. V lost 2 bases and J lost 2, with 6 bases in between. The germline CDR1 and CDR2 sequences are SNHLY and FYNNEI. This CDR3 is built from 13 residues. CDR3 DNA sequence: TGTGCCAGCAGTGAACCTTTCAACTATGGCTACACCTTC. Protein sequence: CASSEPFNYGYTF.

This clone occurred once. This chain joins TRBV11-2 and TRBJ2-6; 12 bases are a match to TRBD1. With 5 bases clipped from V and 4 bases from J, the junction kept 6 bases outside the gene matches. The CDR3 consists of 17 residues. Germline lookup yields CDR1 SGHAT and CDR2 FQNNGV. CDR3 sequence: CASSPPGQGAGANVLTF. CDR3 bases: TGTGCCAGCAGCCCTCCGGGACAGGGGGCCGGGGCCAACGTCCTGACTTTC.

This chain uses TRBV7-3 with TRBJ2-1, with 12 bases aligning to TRBD1. The CDR3 contains 16 residues. CDR1 is SGHTA and CDR2 is FQGTGA in the germline V gene. Germline trimming cut 4 bases from V and 0 bases from J; bases unmatched to any gene: 1. This CDR3 reads CASSWGQGASYNEQFF. In nucleotides, the CDR3 is TGTGCCAGCAGCTGGGGACAGGGGGCCTCCTACAATGAGCAGTTCTTC.